The sequence of this TCR beta chain was determined in a study of shared clonotypes between healthy human individuals. As concerns this clone: The sample carries other DNA sequences with the same CDR3.

Profiling relied on immunoSEQ multiplex PCR, and the TCRdb table lists in-frame clones only, not all of them. Among hundreds of thousands of clones listed, roughly 70% were seen once. Naive CD4+ cells were CD45RA-selected; the remaining cells were memory. The clonotype was recovered from a man aged 30-40 years in good health. Sequenced: memory CD4+ T cells sorted from blood. Subset in this sample: CD45RA-negative fraction.

The CDR3 nucleotides are TGTGCCAGTAGTATCGGGCGAGCCTACGAGCAGTACTTC. Its protein product is CASSIGRAYEQYF. The chain recombines TRBV19 with TRBJ2-7, with D unclear. The CDR3 runs to 13 residues. Germline V gives CDR1 LNHDA, CDR2 SQIVND (reference sequence). V lost 3 bases and J lost 2, with 8 bases in between.